The 24 T cell receptor beta chains in this list originate from one sample, sequenced in a study of OX40 agonist ivuxolimab in advanced cancers. TCRdb's copy holds only in-frame clones and misses some; the assay was immunoSEQ multiplex PCR. Altogether roughly 13,000 clones are present, around 76% being singletons, with the ten largest covering approximately 29%. The sample was CD4+ or CD8+ T cells sorted from blood, taken in a trial of the OX40 agonist ivuxolimab. Receptors were obtained from an adult with an advanced solid tumor such as melanoma, head and neck, liver or kidney cancer.

This rearrangement joins TRBV11-2 to TRBJ2-5; TRBD2 might be the D (6 bases). Germline CDR1 and CDR2: SGHAT and FQNNGV. V was shortened by 7 bases and J by 12 bases, with 15 bases between the two germline ends. CDR3 length equals 11 residues. DNA for the CDR3: TGTGCCAGCAAGACGGGGGACCATGAGTACTTC. It codes for CASKTGDHEYF.

The V and J genes are TRBV7-2 and TRBJ2-1; 12 nucleotides align to TRBD2. V shed 8 bases, J shed 7 bases, and the junction held 3 bases outside the gene matches. Germline CDR1 SGHTA, CDR2 FQGNSA. This CDR3 is built from 13 residues. The CDR3 protein is CASGTSGLNEQFF. As DNA, the CDR3 is TGTGCCAGCGGGACTAGCGGGTTGAATGAGCAGTTCTTC.

The CDR3 coding sequence is TGTGCCAGCAGTATCCGCTCCCGGGACCGCAGCAATGAGCAGTTCTTC. Translation: CASSIRSRDRSNEQFF. The V and J genes are TRBV6-6 and TRBJ2-1, with D perhaps assigned TRBD1 or TRBD2 (5 bases each). Between the trimmed V and J ends, which lost 5 bases and 6 bases, there was a span of 20 bases. The germline gives CDR1 MNHNY, CDR2 SVGAGI (reference sequence). The CDR3 is 16 amino acids.

The chain couples TRBV9 to TRBJ2-1; maybe TRBD2 (5 bases). The CDR3 consists of 15 residues. Looked up from germline, CDR1 is SGDLS and CDR2 is YYNGEE. Trimming took 6 bases from V and 1 from J, leaving 14 bases between them. CDR3 amino acids: CASTSSTGSYNEQFF. CDR3 nucleotides: TGTGCCAGCACCTCCTCGACGGGGTCCTACAATGAGCAGTTCTTC.

The chain carries TRBV15 and TRBJ1-5, with D unresolved. Trimming took off 0 bases at V and 2 bases at J, with 14 bases between the two ends. Looked up from germline, CDR1 is LNHNV and CDR2 is YYDKDF (reference sequence). This CDR3 spans 17 amino acids. The CDR3: CATSRDLGNQGNQPQHF. The CDR3 DNA is TGTGCCACCAGCAGAGATTTAGGTAACCAGGGCAATCAGCCCCAGCATTTT.

The rearrangement joins TRBV6-5 to TRBJ2-3, with D perhaps matching TRBD2 (6 bases). Trimming stripped 6 bases from V and 1 base from J, with 11 bases between. This CDR3 is 14 amino acids long. Germline loops: CDR1 MNHEY, CDR2 SVGAGI. This CDR3 is CASRDYGGTDTQYF. The CDR3 nucleotides read TGTGCCAGCAGGGACTATGGGGGCACAGATACGCAGTATTTT.

The rearrangement joins TRBV7-6 to TRBJ2-1, with 12 bases aligning to TRBD2. Trimming cost V 0 bases and J 0 bases; bases outside gene matches: 6. The CDR3 contains 19 residues. Germline CDR1 is SGHVS and CDR2 is FNYEAQ. The CDR3 reads CASSLAGLTSGSSYNEQFF. The CDR3 DNA is TGTGCCAGCAGCTTAGCGGGCTTGACTAGCGGGAGCTCCTACAATGAGCAGTTCTTC. Full variable domain (rest looked up from reference TRBV7-6 and TRBJ2-1): GAGVSQSPRYKVTKRGQDVALRCDPISGHVSLYWYRQALGQGPEFLTYFNYEAQQDKSGLPNDRFSAERPEGSISTLTIQRTEQRDSAMYRCASSLAGLTSGSSYNEQFFGPGTRLTVL.

This sequence joins TRBV29-1 and TRBJ2-7; D possibly corresponds to TRBD1 (6 bases). This CDR3 spans 11 amino acids. Trimming pared 8 bases from V and 9 bases from J, leaving 17 bases between. The V gene's germline CDR1 is SQVTM and CDR2 ANQGSEA. The CDR3 sequence: CSLGHPHGQYF. CDR3 nucleotides: TGCAGCTTGGGACACCCTCACGGGCAGTACTTC.

This clone is classed as large. The genes are TRBV9 and TRBJ1-2; 9 bases agree with TRBD1. Germline V CDR1 and CDR2: SGDLS, YYNGEE. The CDR3 length is 15 residues. V gave up 1 base and J gave up 2 bases; unmatched junction bases: 3. CDR3 sequence (DNA): TGTGCCAGCAGCGTATCCGGGACAGGGAACTATGGCTACACCTTC. Translated, it gives CASSVSGTGNYGYTF. Based on the CDR3 plus reference TRBV9 and TRBJ1-2, the full variable domain is DSGVTQTPKHLITATGQRVTLRCSPRSGDLSVYWYQQSLDQGLQFLIQYYNGEERAKGNILERFSAQQFPDLHSELNLSSLELGDSALYFCASSVSGTGNYGYTFGSGTRLTVV.

This sequence joins TRBV19 and TRBJ2-7; tentatively, D is TRBD1 (6 bases). V lost 7 bases, J lost 3 bases, and 13 bases lay in between. CDR1 is LNHDA, CDR2 SQIVND, per germline (reference sequence). The CDR3 contains 13 residues. CDR3 sequence (DNA): TGTGCCAGTATGTCGGGACAAAACTACGAGCAGTACTTC. Translating it yields CASMSGQNYEQYF.

V gene TRBV28 combines with J gene TRBJ2-3; tentatively, D is TRBD1 or TRBD2 (5 bases each). The V and J ends lost 1 base and 2 bases respectively, with 13 bases between them. CDR1 MDHEN and CDR2 SYDVKM come from the germline V gene. CDR3 length: 16 amino acids. Here the CDR3 DNA reads TGTGCCAGCAGTTTATTTGGGGGATTCCTCACAGATACGCAGTATTTT. Its protein is CASSLFGGFLTDTQYF.

This clone was counted a single time. This chain uses TRBV27 with TRBJ2-7; 7 positions match TRBD2. CDR1 and CDR2 from the germline V gene are MNHEY and SMNVEV (reference sequence). CDR3 size: 14 residues. V was clipped by 2 bases and J by 2 bases; unmatched bases: 3. This CDR3 reads CASSLRDYTYEQYF. In DNA form, the CDR3 reads TGTGCCAGCAGTTTAAGGGACTACACCTACGAGCAGTACTTC.

This clone has only one observation. The V gene is TRBV9, the J gene TRBJ2-1; the D is unclear. This CDR3 comprises 14 residues. Germline V gives CDR1 SGDLS, CDR2 YYNGEE. Trimming removed 4 bases at V and 4 bases at J, with 12 bases between. CDR3 sequence reads: CASSPDDLYNEQFF. The CDR3 DNA follows: TGTGCCAGCAGCCCAGACGACTTGTACAATGAGCAGTTCTTC.

V gene TRBV7-2 combines with J gene TRBJ2-5, with a weak D call TRBD1 (5 bases). Trimming removed 3 bases at V and 5 bases at J, with 16 bases between. Germline CDR1 and CDR2: SGHTA and FQGNSA. The CDR3 extends over 15 amino acids. The CDR3 DNA sequence: TGTGCCAGCAGCTTCGTCGTCGGCAGGGTGGAGACCCAGTACTTC. This encodes CASSFVVGRVETQYF. Variable domain in full (rest from reference TRBV7-2 and TRBJ2-5): GAGVSQSPSNKVTEKGKDVELRCDPISGHTALYWYRQSLGQGLEFLIYFQGNSAPDKSGLPSDRFSAERTGGSVSTLTIQRTQQEDSAVYLCASSFVVGRVETQYFGPGTRLLVL.

V usage is TRBV27 and J usage is TRBJ1-1; the D is unclear. Germline CDR1 is MNHEY and CDR2 is SMNVEV (reference sequence). The CDR3 covers 10 residues. The V end lost 8 bases, the J end lost 8 bases, and 9 bases lay between the germline ends. Here the CDR3 DNA reads TGTGCCAGCGGGAGGATGGAAGCTTTCTTT. This translates into CASGRMEAFF.

The chain couples TRBV7-9 to TRBJ2-3; 7 nucleotides align to TRBD2. CDR3 length: 15 amino acids. The germline gives CDR1 SEHNR, CDR2 FQNEAQ (reference sequence). J gave up 0 bases and V 4 bases, and 4 bases lay outside the gene matches. DNA for the CDR3: TGTGCCAGCAGCTGGGGAGGGGCTAGCACAGATACGCAGTATTTT. It translates to CASSWGGASTDTQYF.

The chain recombines TRBV30 with TRBJ2-7; no reliable D call. The CDR3 has 12 amino acids. V lost 2 bases, J lost 2 bases, and 7 bases lay in between. Germline CDR1 is GTSNPN and CDR2 is SVGIG (reference sequence). CDR3 amino acids: CAWSLLPYEQYF. The CDR3 region has the DNA TGTGCCTGGAGTCTCTTGCCCTACGAGCAGTACTTC.

V is TRBV10-1 and J is TRBJ2-4; 11 positions agree with TRBD2. The length of the CDR3 is 16 residues. Germline V gene data show CDR1 as WNHNN and CDR2 as SYGVQD (reference sequence). Trimming at V came to 3 bases and at J to 0 bases, leaving 1 base not matched to a gene. CDR3 sequence reads: CASSDSGRGAKNIQYF. CDR3 bases: TGCGCCAGCAGTGATAGCGGGAGGGGAGCCAAAAACATTCAGTACTTC.

As regards this clone: Germline is not matched at one junction end, which may reflect a read error. The chain combines TRBV11-2 with TRBJ1-5, with 10 bases matching TRBD1. The CDR3 is 16 residues long. Germline-derived CDR1 and CDR2 are SGHAT and FQNNGV. Written as DNA, the CDR3 is TGTGCCAGCAGCATAGATGCCGGGACAGGGGATCAGCCCCAGCATTTT. The encoded protein is CASSIDAGTGDQPQHF.

This chain connects TRBV9 to TRBJ2-3; D is unresolved. Germline loops: CDR1 SGDLS, CDR2 YYNGEE. The CDR3 is 14 residues long. Trimming stripped 0 bases from V and 1 base from J, with 6 bases between. The CDR3 is CASSVGAGTDTQYF. DNA of the CDR3: TGTGCCAGCAGCGTAGGGGCTGGCACAGATACGCAGTATTTT.

This rearrangement joins TRBV13 to TRBJ1-1; 9 nucleotides line up with TRBD1. Germline CDR1 reads PRHDT; CDR2 reads FYEKMQ (reference sequence). The CDR3 runs to 14 residues. V lost 5 bases to trimming and J lost 2 bases; unmatched junction nucleotides: 3. CDR3 DNA sequence: TGTGCCAGCAGCCCAACAGGGGGCAACACTGAAGCTTTCTTT. It specifies CASSPTGGNTEAFF.

This clone is labeled medium-sized. The CDR3 bases are TGTGCCAGCAGCCAAGGGCTAGCGGGAGGTTTCGACGAGCAGTACTTC. Residues: CASSQGLAGGFDEQYF. The chain joins TRBV4-2 to TRBJ2-7; 11 bases are a match to TRBD2. The germline V gene has CDR1 LGHNA and CDR2 YNFKEQ. The CDR3 covers 16 residues. After removal of 1 base from V and 5 bases from J, the junction contained 7 bases not matched to a gene.

The rearrangement links TRBV21-1 to TRBJ2-1; the table's D call of TRBD2 was not tested on the DNA. TRBV21-1 represents a pseudogene. The CDR3 loop spans 13 amino acids. CDR3 coding DNA: TGTGCCAGGCATAGCGGGACCTACAATGAGCAGTTCTTC. This translates into CARHSGTYNEQFF.

The chain links TRBV9 to TRBJ1-2; 9 nucleotides line up with TRBD1. J was trimmed by 4 bases and V by 4 bases; bases with no gene match: 8. The CDR3 consists of 15 residues. Germline-derived CDR1 and CDR2 are SGDLS and YYNGEE. The CDR3 region is CASSPRTGEAYGYTF. CDR3 DNA: TGTGCCAGCAGCCCTCGGACAGGGGAGGCCTATGGCTACACCTTC.